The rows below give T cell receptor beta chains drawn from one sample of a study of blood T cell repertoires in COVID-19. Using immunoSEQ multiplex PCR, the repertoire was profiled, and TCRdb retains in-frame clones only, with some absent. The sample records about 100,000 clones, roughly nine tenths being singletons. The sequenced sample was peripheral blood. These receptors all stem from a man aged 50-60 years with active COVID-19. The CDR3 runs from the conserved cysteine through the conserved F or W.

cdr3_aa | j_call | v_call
CASSVVGEGGELFF | TRBJ2-2 | TRBV9
CATSTTGDNQPQHF | TRBJ1-5 | TRBV24-1
CASSLGQARSNQPQHF | TRBJ1-5 | TRBV7-3
CASSLARVGQPQHF | TRBJ1-5 | TRBV11-2
CASSSPGQDSGNTIYF | TRBJ1-3 | TRBV5-4
CASSGQGTGELFF | TRBJ2-2 | TRBV2
CASSQDWGAEAFF | TRBJ1-1 | TRBV14
CASSPQGPQEAFF | TRBJ1-1 | TRBV19
CASRNKAGGIYNEQFF | TRBJ2-1 | TRBV19
CASSRQGFSKAEAFF | TRBJ1-1 | TRBV14
CASSWRGRANTGELFF | TRBJ2-2 | TRBV5-1
CATKDRATNTGELFF | TRBJ2-2 | TRBV27
CASSLTGLGSYEQYF | TRBJ2-7 | TRBV7-3
CATKPGQAMNTEAFF | TRBJ1-1 | TRBV5-1
CASSLTPLGGGGETQYF | TRBJ2-5 | TRBV4-1
CASSQGGSETQYF | TRBJ2-5 | TRBV4-1
CASSLRTATFTDTQYF | TRBJ2-3 | TRBV19
CASSYGDSQIYGYTF | TRBJ1-2 | TRBV6-2/TRBV6-3
CASSLVALNSPLHF | TRBJ1-6 | TRBV27
CATKSGMNTEAFF | TRBJ1-1 | TRBV24-1
CASSQDLPQTGNQPQHF | TRBJ1-5 | TRBV3-1/TRBV3-2
CASSPGGTPSGEQYF | TRBJ2-7 | TRBV11-3
CASSATNQPQHF | TRBJ1-5 | TRBV6-6
CASGGRGGRETQYF | TRBJ2-5 | TRBV6-5
CASSLSSGGQTQYF | TRBJ2-5 | TRBV5-1
CASSPRGTGGGNEQFF | TRBJ2-1 | TRBV7-6